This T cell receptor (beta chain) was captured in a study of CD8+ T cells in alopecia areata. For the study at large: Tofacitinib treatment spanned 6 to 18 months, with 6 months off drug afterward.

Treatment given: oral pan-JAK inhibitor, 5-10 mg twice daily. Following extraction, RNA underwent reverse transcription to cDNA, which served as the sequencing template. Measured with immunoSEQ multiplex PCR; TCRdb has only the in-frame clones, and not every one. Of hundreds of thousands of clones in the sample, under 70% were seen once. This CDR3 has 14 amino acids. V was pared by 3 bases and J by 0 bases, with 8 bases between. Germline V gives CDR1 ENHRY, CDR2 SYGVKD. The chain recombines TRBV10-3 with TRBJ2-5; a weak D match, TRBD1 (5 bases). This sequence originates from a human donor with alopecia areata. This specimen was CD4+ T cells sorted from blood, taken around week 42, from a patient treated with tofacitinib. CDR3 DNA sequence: TGTGCCATCAGTGACTCAGGGAACCAAGAGACCCAGTACTTC. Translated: CAISDSGNQETQYF.